The sequence of this T cell receptor beta chain was determined in a study of technical replicates of blood from a few donors. Assay: immunoSEQ multiplex PCR; the TCRdb copy retains only in-frame clones and omits some. The sample includes about 66,000 clones, almost 95% of them seen just once. Sequences were obtained from T cells isolated from PBMCs. The clonotype was recovered from a human donor in good health.

CDR3 region: CAISRQIMNTEAFF. The CDR3 DNA sequence: TGTGCCATCAGTAGACAGATTATGAACACTGAAGCTTTCTTT. The genes are TRBV10-3 and TRBJ1-1, with D perhaps matching TRBD1 (5 bases). The germline V gene has CDR1 ENHRY and CDR2 SYGVKD. The V gene lost 5 bases and the J gene lost 0 bases, with 10 bases spanning the gap. This CDR3 comprises 14 residues.